The source of this T cell receptor beta chain is a study of regulatory and conventional T cells in RAG deficiency. Whole-study findings and limits: In Omenn syndrome, Treg and Tconv repertoires overlapped >75%. Shannon entropy was markedly lower and Simpson indices higher in RAG-deficient patients than control T-cell subsets. Omenn syndrome and CID/AS patients had around 100-fold fewer unique Treg TCR beta sequences, versus approximately 9.6-fold elsewhere.

Worth noting for this clone: Its antigen is currently unknown.

CDR3 length: 15 residues. V shed 9 bases and J shed 0 bases, with 17 bases lying between them. Germline CDR1 is LNHDA and CDR2 is SQIVND (reference sequence). Measured with immunoSEQ multiplex PCR; TCRdb has only the in-frame clones, and not every one. The sample includes 34,000 or so clones, approximately 89% of them seen just once. This sample was shared with a second study, whose subject was regulatory T cells. From that paper: The PCR used 52 TRBV and 13 TRBJ primers. Patient repertoires had restricted TRB V-J pairs and skewed V and J usage, most in Tregs.

The chain uses TRBV19 and TRBJ1-1; D not certain. This clonotype originated in a human donor in good health. Sequencing input: CD8+ T cells sorted from blood. CDR3 nucleotides: TGTGCCAGCCTCCAACCCACACTAATGAACACTGAAGCTTTCTTT. Translated, it gives CASLQPTLMNTEAFF.